Presented here are 14 T cell receptor beta chains from one specimen sequenced in a study of blood T cell repertoires in COVID-19. TCRdb keeps only in-frame clones here, not all; method: immunoSEQ multiplex PCR. The repertoire includes 200,000 to 300,000 clones, around nine tenths of them detected once, and under 4% sits in the top ten. The specimen sequenced was peripheral blood. These receptor sequences come from a man aged 18 to 29 with active or convalescent COVID-19.

This clone has a single count. The rearrangement links TRBV11-1 to TRBJ1-1; possibly TRBD1 for D (6 bases). The germline V gene encodes CDR1 SGHAT and CDR2 FQDESV (reference sequence). The CDR3 loop spans 15 amino acids. V was clipped by 4 bases and J by 0 bases, with 12 bases between them. Written as DNA, the CDR3 is TGTGCCAGCAGCTCCCGGACAGTATTGAACACTGAAGCTTTCTTT. This sequence encodes CASSSRTVLNTEAFF.

The chain couples TRBV5-4 to TRBJ1-2; the D is unclear. Trimming pared 2 bases from V and 5 bases from J, leaving 13 bases between. The length of the CDR3 is 14 residues. CDR1 is SGHNT, CDR2 YYREEE, per germline (reference sequence). The CDR3 protein is CASSLGVVLYGYTF. In DNA form, the CDR3 reads TGTGCCAGCAGCTTAGGAGTAGTCCTTTATGGCTACACCTTC.

The sample holds one count of this clone. The chain links TRBV24-1 to TRBJ2-1, with 8 positions matching TRBD2. CDR1 is KGHDR and CDR2 is SFDVKD in the germline V gene. The CDR3 consists of 16 residues. Trimming took 3 bases from V and 0 from J; bases not matched to a gene: 3. The DNA for the CDR3 is TGTGCCACCAGTGATCCGAGCGGGAGCTCCTACAATGAGCAGTTCTTC. The encoded protein is CATSDPSGSSYNEQFF.

J is TRBJ2-7 and V is TRBV5-1; D unresolved. Germline loops: CDR1 SGHRS, CDR2 YFSETQ. The V end lost 3 bases, the J end lost 2 bases, and 6 bases lay between the germline ends. This CDR3 contains 12 residues. CDR3 in amino acids: CASSSTAYEQYF. The DNA of the CDR3 is TGCGCCAGCAGCTCTACAGCCTACGAGCAGTACTTC. Drawing the rest from reference TRBV5-1 and TRBJ2-7, the complete variable domain is KAGVTQTPRYLIKTRGQQVTLSCSPISGHRSVSWYQQTPGQGLQFLFEYFSETQRNKGNFPGRFSGRQFSNSRSEMNVSTLELGDSALYLCASSSTAYEQYFGPGTRLTVT.

This sequence joins TRBV6-5 and TRBJ2-5, with 12 bases identical to TRBD1. The CDR3 sequence is 15 residues long. V trimming: 6 bases; J trimming: 6 bases; junction bases outside the gene matches: 8. Looked up from germline, CDR1 is MNHEY and CDR2 is SVGAGI. CDR3 nucleotides: TGTGCCAGCAGCCCGGGACAGGGGGCCGGGAAGACCCAGTACTTC. Amino acids: CASSPGQGAGKTQYF.

The V call is TRBV5-6, the J call TRBJ1-3; D is uncertain. The V gene lost 4 bases and the J gene lost 7 bases, with 24 bases spanning the gap. Germline loops: CDR1 SGHDT, CDR2 YYEEEE. The CDR3 spans 17 residues. The CDR3 loop is CASSPRHNWTLGNTIYF. The CDR3, as DNA: TGTGCCAGCAGCCCGCGGCACAATTGGACTTTAGGGAACACCATATATTTT. The entire variable domain, with the rest obtained from reference TRBV5-6 and TRBJ1-3, is as follows: DAGVTQSPTHLIKTRGQQVTLRCSPKSGHDTVSWYQQALGQGPQFIFQYYEEEERQRGNFPDRFSGHQFPNYSSELNVNALLLGDSALYLCASSPRHNWTLGNTIYFGEGSWLTVV.

The rearrangement links TRBV30 to TRBJ2-7, with D unresolved. Deletions cut 0 bases from V and 6 bases from J, with 9 bases between. This CDR3 is built from 12 residues. In germline, CDR1 is GTSNPN, CDR2 SVGIG (reference sequence). Here the CDR3 reads CAWSVMAREQYF. In DNA, the CDR3 is TGTGCCTGGAGTGTAATGGCCCGCGAGCAGTACTTC.

J is TRBJ2-7 and V is TRBV3-1 (or the pseudogene TRBV3-2), with TRBD2 identical over 9 bases. V dropped 1 base and J dropped 6; count of bases not matched to a gene: 10. The CDR3 extends over 16 amino acids. The germline gives CDR1 LGHDT, CDR2 YNNKEL (reference sequence). The CDR3 spells CASSQGASGGRTEQYF. In nucleotides, the CDR3 is TGTGCCAGCAGCCAAGGGGCCAGCGGGGGGAGAACCGAGCAGTACTTC.

This clone was counted a single time. The chain combines TRBV5-6 with TRBJ1-6, with 7 bases matching TRBD1. The germline CDR1 and CDR2 sequences are SGHDT and YYEEEE. The ends lost 4 bases at V and 10 bases at J; junction bases unmatched: 11. This CDR3 is built from 15 residues. CDR3 loop: CASSRKTGTGSPLHF. The CDR3 DNA reads as TGTGCCAGCAGCCGTAAGACAGGGACGGGCTCACCCCTCCACTTT.

V and J are TRBV6-5 and TRBJ1-1; the match to TRBD1 covers 7 bases. Germline assignment: CDR1 MNHEY and CDR2 SVGAGI. The CDR3 is 15 residues long. After removal of 2 bases from V and 5 bases from J, the junction contained 8 bases not matched to a gene. The CDR3 nucleotides read TGTGCCAGCAGTTACGCTGGAGGGGGCAATACTGAAGCTTTCTTT. It specifies CASSYAGGGNTEAFF.

This clone has only a few counts. V and J are TRBV13 and TRBJ1-3, with D unclear. Germline assignment: CDR1 PRHDT and CDR2 FYEKMQ (reference sequence). This CDR3 has 14 amino acids. Deletions cut 5 bases from V and 0 bases from J, with 8 bases between. In DNA form, the CDR3 reads TGTGCCAGCAGCCGACGGGACTCTGGAAACACCATATATTTT. Amino acids: CASSRRDSGNTIYF.

As DNA, the CDR3 is TGTGCCAGCAGCTTTCCCCAGACGATCCGTCCGGGGTATTTT. Amino acids: CASSFPQTIRPGYF. The rearrangement joins TRBV7-9 to TRBJ2-3; no firm D call. Trimming removed 3 bases at V and 14 bases at J, with 21 bases between. Germline-derived CDR1 and CDR2 are SEHNR and FQNEAQ (reference sequence). The length of the CDR3 is 14 residues.

This chain joins TRBV24-1 and TRBJ2-5, with 7 bases identical to TRBD2. V was clipped by 0 bases and J by 5 bases; unmatched bases: 8. CDR3 length: 16 amino acids. From germline, CDR1 is KGHDR and CDR2 SFDVKD. The CDR3, as DNA: TGTGCCACCAGTGATTTGCAGCGGGGAGGGGACGAGACCCAGTACTTC. This gives the protein CATSDLQRGGDETQYF.

The chain has TRBV6-1 and TRBJ2-1; 9 bases map to TRBD2. J gave up 6 bases and V 4 bases, and 10 bases lay outside the gene matches. The CDR3 covers 16 residues. Germline values: CDR1 MNHNS, CDR2 SASEGT. The DNA of the CDR3 is TGTGCCAGCAGTGGTTTTAGCGGGAGTATGACCAATGAGCAGTTCTTC. Translating gives CASSGFSGSMTNEQFF.